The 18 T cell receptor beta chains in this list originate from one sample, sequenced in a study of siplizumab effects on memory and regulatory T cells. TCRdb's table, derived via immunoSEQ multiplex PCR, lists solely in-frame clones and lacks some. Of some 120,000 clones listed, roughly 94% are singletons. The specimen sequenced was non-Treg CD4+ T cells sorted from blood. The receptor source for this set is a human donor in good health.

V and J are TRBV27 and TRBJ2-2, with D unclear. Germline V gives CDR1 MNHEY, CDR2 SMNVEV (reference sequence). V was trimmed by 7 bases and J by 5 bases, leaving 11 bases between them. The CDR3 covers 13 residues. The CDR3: CASTLTRTGELFF. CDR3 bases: TGTGCCAGCACCCTGACTCGGACCGGGGAGCTGTTTTTT.

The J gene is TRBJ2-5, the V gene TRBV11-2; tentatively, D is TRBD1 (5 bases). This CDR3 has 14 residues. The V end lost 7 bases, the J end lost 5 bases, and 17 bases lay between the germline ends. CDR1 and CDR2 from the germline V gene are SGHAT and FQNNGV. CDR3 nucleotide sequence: TGTGCCAGCAACCAGGGCCCAAATGGGGAGACCCAGTACTTC. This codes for CASNQGPNGETQYF.

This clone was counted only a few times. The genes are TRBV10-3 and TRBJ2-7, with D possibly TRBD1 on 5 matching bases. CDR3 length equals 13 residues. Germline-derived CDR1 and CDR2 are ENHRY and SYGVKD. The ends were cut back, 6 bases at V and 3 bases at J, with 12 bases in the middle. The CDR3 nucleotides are TGTGCCATCAGCCCAGGGTCCATCTACGAGCAGTACTTC. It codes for CAISPGSIYEQYF.

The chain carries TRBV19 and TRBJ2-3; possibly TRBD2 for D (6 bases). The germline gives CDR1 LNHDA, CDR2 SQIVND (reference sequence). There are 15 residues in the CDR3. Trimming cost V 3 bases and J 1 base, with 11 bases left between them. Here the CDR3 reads CASSIAGLGTDTQYF. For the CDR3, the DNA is TGTGCCAGTAGTATTGCGGGGTTAGGCACAGATACGCAGTATTTT.

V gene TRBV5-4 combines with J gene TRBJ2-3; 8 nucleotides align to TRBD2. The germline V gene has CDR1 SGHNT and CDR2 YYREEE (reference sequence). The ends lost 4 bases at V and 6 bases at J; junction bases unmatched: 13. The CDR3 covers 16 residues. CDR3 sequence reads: CASSPGAGVGADTQYF. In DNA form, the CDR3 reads TGTGCCAGCAGCCCCGGAGCGGGAGTGGGGGCCGATACGCAGTATTTT.

The CDR3 sequence is CASSYDRTGRIYGYTF. The CDR3 nucleotides are TGTGCCAGCAGTTACGATAGGACAGGGCGGATCTATGGCTACACCTTC. The chain is built from TRBV6-5 and TRBJ1-2, with 8 nucleotides matching TRBD1. The CDR3 is 16 residues long. The germline V gene encodes CDR1 MNHEY and CDR2 SVGAGI. The V and J ends lost 2 bases and 4 bases, in that order; junction bases with no gene match: 9.

The CDR3 nucleotides are TGTGCCAGCAGGGGGACAGGGATCAATCAGCCCCAGCATTTT. This translates into CASRGTGINQPQHF. The rearrangement uses TRBV11-2 and TRBJ1-5; the match to TRBD1 covers 9 bases. The CDR3 totals 14 residues. From germline, CDR1 is SGHAT and CDR2 FQNNGV. Trimming took 6 bases from V and 3 from J; bases not matched to a gene: 3.

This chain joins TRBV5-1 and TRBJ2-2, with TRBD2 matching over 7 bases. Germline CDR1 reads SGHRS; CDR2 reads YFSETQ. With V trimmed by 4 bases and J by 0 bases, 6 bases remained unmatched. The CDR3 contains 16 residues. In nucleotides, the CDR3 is TGCGCCAGCAGCGCCGGGACTACCGCGAACACCGGGGAGCTGTTTTTT. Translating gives CASSAGTTANTGELFF.

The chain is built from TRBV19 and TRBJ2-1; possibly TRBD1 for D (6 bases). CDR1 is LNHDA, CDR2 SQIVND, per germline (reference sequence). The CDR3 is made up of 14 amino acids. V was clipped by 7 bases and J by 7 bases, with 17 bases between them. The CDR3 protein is CASIHLLGANEQFF. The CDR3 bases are TGTGCCAGTATCCACTTGCTGGGGGCGAATGAGCAGTTCTTC.

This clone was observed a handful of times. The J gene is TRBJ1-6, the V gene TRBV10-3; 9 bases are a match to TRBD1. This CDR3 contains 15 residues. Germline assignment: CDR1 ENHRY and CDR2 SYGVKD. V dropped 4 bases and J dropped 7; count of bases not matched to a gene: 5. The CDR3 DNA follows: TGTGCCATCAGTGTTGGAGGGACAGGGAATTCACCCCTCCACTTT. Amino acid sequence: CAISVGGTGNSPLHF.

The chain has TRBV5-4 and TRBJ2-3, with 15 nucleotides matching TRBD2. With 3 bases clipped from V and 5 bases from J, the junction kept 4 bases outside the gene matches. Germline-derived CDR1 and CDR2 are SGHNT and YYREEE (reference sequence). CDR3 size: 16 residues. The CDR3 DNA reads TGTGCCAGCAGCTCAGGACTAGCGGGAGGGATAGATACGCAGTATTTT. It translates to CASSSGLAGGIDTQYF.

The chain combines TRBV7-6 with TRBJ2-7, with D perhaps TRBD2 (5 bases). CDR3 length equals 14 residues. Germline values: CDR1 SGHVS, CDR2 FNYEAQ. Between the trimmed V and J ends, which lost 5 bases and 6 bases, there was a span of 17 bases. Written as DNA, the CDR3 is TGTGCCAGCAGCGTTTCGGACGGACTTTCCGAGCAGTACTTC. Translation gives CASSVSDGLSEQYF.

The CDR3 nucleotides read TGCAGTGCTAGAGCCTCTGAAGCTTTCTTT. As protein: CSARASEAFF. V gene TRBV20-1 combines with J gene TRBJ1-1; D ambiguous. V dropped 1 base and J dropped 6 bases, with 3 bases sitting between them. CDR3 size: 10 residues. Germline V gene sequence: CDR1 DFQATT, CDR2 SNEGSKA (reference sequence).

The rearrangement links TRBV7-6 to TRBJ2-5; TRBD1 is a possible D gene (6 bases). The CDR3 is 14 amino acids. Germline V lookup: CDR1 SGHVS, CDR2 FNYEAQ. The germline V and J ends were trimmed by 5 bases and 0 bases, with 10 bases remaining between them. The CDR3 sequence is CASSQGSNQETQYF. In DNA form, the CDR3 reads TGTGCCAGCAGCCAGGGGAGTAACCAAGAGACCCAGTACTTC. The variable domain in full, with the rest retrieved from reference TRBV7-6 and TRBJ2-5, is GAGVSQSPRYKVTKRGQDVALRCDPISGHVSLYWYRQALGQGPEFLTYFNYEAQQDKSGLPNDRFSAERPEGSISTLTIQRTEQRDSAMYRCASSQGSNQETQYFGPGTRLLVL.

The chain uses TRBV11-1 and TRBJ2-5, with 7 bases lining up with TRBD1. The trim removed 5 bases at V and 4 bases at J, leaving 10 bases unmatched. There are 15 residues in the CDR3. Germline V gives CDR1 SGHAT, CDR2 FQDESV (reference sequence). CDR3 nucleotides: TGTGCCAGCAGCCCCCGACAGGGTAATACAGAGACCCAGTACTTC. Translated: CASSPRQGNTETQYF.

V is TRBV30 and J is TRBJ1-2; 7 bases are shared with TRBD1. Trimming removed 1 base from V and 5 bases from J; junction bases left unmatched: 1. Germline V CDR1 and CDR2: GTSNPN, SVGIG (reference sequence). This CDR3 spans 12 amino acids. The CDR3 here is CAWSAGQYGYTF. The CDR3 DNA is TGTGCCTGGAGTGCGGGACAGTATGGCTACACCTTC.

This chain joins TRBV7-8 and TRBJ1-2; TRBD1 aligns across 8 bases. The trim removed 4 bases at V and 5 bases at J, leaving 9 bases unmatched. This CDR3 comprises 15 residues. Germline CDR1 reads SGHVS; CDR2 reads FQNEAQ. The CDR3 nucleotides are TGTGCCAGCAGCTCCATAAACAGGGGGAGGTATGGCTACACCTTC. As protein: CASSSINRGRYGYTF.

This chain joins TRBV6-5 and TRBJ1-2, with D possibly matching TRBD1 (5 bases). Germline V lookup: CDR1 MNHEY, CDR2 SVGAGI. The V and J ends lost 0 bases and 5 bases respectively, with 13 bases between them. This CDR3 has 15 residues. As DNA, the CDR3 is TGTGCCAGCAGTTACTCTGGGACCTTGGAATATGGCTACACCTTC. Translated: CASSYSGTLEYGYTF.